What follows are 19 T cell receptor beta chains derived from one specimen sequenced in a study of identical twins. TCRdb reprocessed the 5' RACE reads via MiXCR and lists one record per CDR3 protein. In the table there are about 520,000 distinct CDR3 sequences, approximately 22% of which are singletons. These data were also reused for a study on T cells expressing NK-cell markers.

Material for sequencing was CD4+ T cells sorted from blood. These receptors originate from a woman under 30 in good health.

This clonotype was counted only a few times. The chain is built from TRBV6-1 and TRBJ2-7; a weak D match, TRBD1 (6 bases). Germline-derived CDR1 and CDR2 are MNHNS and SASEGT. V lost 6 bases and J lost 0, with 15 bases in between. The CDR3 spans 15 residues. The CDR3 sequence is CASRPSWTVSYEQYF. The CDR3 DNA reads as TGTGCCAGCAGACCCTCCTGGACAGTCTCCTACGAGCAGTACTTC.

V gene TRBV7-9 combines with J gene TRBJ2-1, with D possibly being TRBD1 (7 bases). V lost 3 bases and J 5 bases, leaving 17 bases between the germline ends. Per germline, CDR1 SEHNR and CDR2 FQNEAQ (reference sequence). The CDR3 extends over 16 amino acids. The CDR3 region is CASSFTGTAGDNEQFF. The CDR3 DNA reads TGTGCCAGCAGCTTCACCGGGACAGCGGGCGACAATGAGCAGTTCTTC. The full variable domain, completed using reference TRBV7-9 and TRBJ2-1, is DTGVSQNPRHKITKRGQNVTFRCDPISEHNRLYWYRQTLGQGPEFLTYFQNEAQLEKSRLLSDRFSAERPKGSFSTLEIQRTEQGDSAMYLCASSFTGTAGDNEQFFGPGTRLTVL.

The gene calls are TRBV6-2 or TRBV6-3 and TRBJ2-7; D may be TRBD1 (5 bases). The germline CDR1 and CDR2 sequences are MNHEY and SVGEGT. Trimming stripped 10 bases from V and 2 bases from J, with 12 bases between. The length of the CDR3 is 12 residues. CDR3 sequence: CATADSAYEQYF. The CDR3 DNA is TGTGCCACCGCTGACAGCGCCTACGAGCAGTACTTC.

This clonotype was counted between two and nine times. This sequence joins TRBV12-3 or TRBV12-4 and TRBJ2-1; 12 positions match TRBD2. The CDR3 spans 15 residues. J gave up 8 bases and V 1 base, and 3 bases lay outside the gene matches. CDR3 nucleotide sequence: TGTGCCAGCAGTTTAGGTCTAGCGGGAGGGTATGAGCAGTTCTTC. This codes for CASSLGLAGGYEQFF.

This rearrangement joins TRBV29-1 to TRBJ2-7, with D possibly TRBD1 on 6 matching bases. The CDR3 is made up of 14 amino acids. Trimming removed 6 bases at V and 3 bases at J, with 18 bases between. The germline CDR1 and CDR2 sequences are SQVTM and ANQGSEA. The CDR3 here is CSVPTGKAFYEQYF. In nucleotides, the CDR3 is TGCAGCGTCCCTACAGGGAAAGCGTTCTACGAGCAGTACTTC.

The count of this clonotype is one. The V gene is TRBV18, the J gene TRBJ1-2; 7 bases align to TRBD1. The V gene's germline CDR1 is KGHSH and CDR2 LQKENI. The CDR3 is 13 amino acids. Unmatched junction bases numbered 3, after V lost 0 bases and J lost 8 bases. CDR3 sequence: CASSPPTGRGYTF. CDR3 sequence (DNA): TGTGCCAGCTCACCACCGACAGGGCGAGGCTACACCTTC.

CDR3: CASRGTSGRGTGELFF. As DNA, the CDR3 is TGTGCCAGCAGAGGGACTAGCGGGAGAGGCACCGGGGAGCTGTTTTTT. The chain is built from TRBV28 and TRBJ2-2, with 14 bases aligning to TRBD2. V lost 6 bases and J lost 4; bases outside the gene matches: 4. The germline V gene encodes CDR1 MDHEN and CDR2 SYDVKM. This CDR3 region has 16 residues.

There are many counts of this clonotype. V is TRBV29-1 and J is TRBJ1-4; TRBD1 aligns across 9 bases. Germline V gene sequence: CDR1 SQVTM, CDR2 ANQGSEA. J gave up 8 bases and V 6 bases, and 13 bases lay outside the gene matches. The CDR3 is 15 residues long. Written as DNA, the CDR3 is TGCAGCGTAATGGGGACAGGGACTGATTACGAAAAACTGTTTTTT. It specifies CSVMGTGTDYEKLFF. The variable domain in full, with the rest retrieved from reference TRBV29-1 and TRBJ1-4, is SAVISQKPSRDICQRGTSLTIQCQVDSQVTMMFWYRQQPGQSLTLIATANQGSEATYESGFVIDKFPISRPNLTFSTLTVSNMSPEDSSIYLCSVMGTGTDYEKLFFGSGTQLSVL.

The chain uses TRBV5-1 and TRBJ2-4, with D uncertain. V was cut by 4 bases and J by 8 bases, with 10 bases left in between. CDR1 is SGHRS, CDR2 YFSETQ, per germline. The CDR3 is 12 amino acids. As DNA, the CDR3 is TGCGCCAGCAGCCTACCCAATGACATTCAGTACTTC. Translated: CASSLPNDIQYF.

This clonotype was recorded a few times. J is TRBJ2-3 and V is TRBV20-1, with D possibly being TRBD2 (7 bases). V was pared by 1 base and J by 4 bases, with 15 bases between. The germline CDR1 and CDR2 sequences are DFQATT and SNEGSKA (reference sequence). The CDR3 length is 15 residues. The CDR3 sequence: CSARVEGRGSDTQYF. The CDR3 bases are TGCAGTGCTAGAGTCGAAGGGAGGGGGTCAGATACGCAGTATTTT.

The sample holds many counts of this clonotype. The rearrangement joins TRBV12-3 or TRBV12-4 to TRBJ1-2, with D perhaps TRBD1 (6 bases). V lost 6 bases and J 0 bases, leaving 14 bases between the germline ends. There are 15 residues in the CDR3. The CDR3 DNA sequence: TGTGCCAGCAGCTCCGGTACAGGGACTAACTATGGCTACACCTTC. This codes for CASSSGTGTNYGYTF.

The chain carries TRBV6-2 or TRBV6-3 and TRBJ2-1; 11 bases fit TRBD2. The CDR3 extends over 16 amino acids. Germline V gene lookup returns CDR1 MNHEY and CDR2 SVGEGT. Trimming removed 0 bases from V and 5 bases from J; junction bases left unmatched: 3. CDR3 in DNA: TGTGCCAGCAGTTACTCGGCTAGCGGGGGGCACAATGAGCAGTTCTTC. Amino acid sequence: CASSYSASGGHNEQFF.

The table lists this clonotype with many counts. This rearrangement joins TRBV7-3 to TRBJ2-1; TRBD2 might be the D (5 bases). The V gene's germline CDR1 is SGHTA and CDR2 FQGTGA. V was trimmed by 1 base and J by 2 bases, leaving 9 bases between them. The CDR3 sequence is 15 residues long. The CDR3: CASSLSGSAYNEQFF. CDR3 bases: TGTGCCAGCAGCTTAAGCGGGTCAGCCTACAATGAGCAGTTCTTC.

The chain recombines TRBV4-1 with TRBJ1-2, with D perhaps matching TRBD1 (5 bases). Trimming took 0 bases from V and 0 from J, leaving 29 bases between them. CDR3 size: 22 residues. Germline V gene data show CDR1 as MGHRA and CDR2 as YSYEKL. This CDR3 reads CASSQESVLRDGHSLANYGYTF. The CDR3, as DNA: TGCGCCAGCAGCCAAGAATCGGTTTTACGGGACGGACACTCACTAGCTAACTATGGCTACACCTTC.

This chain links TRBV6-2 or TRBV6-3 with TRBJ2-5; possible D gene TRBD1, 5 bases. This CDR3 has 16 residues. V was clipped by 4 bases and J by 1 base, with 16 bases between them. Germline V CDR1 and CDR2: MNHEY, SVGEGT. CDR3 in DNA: TGTGCCAGCAGTTGGGATTTTGGACAACCCCAAGAGACCCAGTACTTC. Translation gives CASSWDFGQPQETQYF.

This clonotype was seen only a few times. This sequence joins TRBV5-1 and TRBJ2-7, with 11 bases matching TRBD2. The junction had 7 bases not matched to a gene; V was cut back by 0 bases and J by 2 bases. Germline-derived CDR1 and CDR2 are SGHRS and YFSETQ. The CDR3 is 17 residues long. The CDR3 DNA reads TGCGCCAGCAGCTTGGCCGCTAGCGGGAGGATAGCCTACGAGCAGTACTTC. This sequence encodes CASSLAASGRIAYEQYF.

CDR3 sequence (DNA): TGTGCCAGCAGCTTAGTACAGCGGGAGGGCCTGGATACGCAGTATTTT. It codes for CASSLVQREGLDTQYF. The chain joins TRBV11-2 to TRBJ2-3, with 10 bases that match TRBD2. V shed 1 base, J shed 6 bases, and the junction held 7 bases outside the gene matches. This CDR3 region has 16 residues. Germline V gives CDR1 SGHAT, CDR2 FQNNGV.

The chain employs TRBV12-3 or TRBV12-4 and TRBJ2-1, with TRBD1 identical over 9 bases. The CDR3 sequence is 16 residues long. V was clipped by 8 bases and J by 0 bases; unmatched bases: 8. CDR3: CASGLDRGLSYNEQFF. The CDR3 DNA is TGTGCCAGCGGTCTGGACAGGGGACTCTCCTACAATGAGCAGTTCTTC.

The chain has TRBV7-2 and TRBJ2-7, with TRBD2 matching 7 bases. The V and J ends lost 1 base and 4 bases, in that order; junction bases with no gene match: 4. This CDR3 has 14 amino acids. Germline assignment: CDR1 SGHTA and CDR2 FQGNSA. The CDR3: CASSLGGGMYEQYF. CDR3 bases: TGTGCCAGCAGCTTAGGGGGGGGGATGTACGAGCAGTACTTC.